These 32 T cell receptor beta chains share one sample of origin, sequenced in a study of blood T cell repertoires in COVID-19. Repertoires were generated with immunoSEQ multiplex PCR, while TCRdb's copy carries only in-frame clones and drops some. The table records approximately 72,000 clones, around 85% of them present only once. The sample comprised peripheral blood. The receptors originated from a woman older than 75 with active or convalescent COVID-19.

The chain carries TRBV11-2 and TRBJ1-4, with unresolved D. The V gene's germline CDR1 is SGHAT and CDR2 FQNNGV. Trimming left V 1 base short and J 8 bases short, with 14 bases between. CDR3 length equals 15 residues. The CDR3 DNA follows: TGTGCCAGCAGCTTAGGAGGTACTACAATCGAAAAACTGTTTTTT. Its protein product is CASSLGGTTIEKLFF.

This chain uses TRBV29-1 with TRBJ1-1; 8 bases agree with TRBD1. With V trimmed by 1 base and J by 11 bases, 15 bases remained unmatched. This CDR3 comprises 15 residues. Germline CDR1 is SQVTM and CDR2 is ANQGSEA. DNA for the CDR3: TGCAGCGTTGAAGGGCACATATCAGGGGGCAGGTGGGCTTTCTTT. Protein: CSVEGHISGGRWAFF.

Comments on this clone: Other DNA sequences in this specimen translate into the identical CDR3. The chain couples TRBV7-2 to TRBJ2-5; D not resolved. The CDR3 contains 11 residues. Deletions cut 5 bases from V and 2 bases from J, with 3 bases between. The germline V gene encodes CDR1 SGHTA and CDR2 FQGNSA. In DNA form, the CDR3 reads TGTGCCAGCAGCCCGCAAGAGACCCAGTACTTC. Translating it yields CASSPQETQYF.

The chain uses TRBV24-1 and TRBJ2-3; 9 nucleotides match TRBD1. The J segment lost 2 bases and the V segment lost 4 bases, leaving 12 bases of the junction unmatched. Germline V gene data show CDR1 as KGHDR and CDR2 as SFDVKD. CDR3 size: 18 residues. The CDR3 sequence is CATSDPWDRAWDTDTQYF. The DNA for the CDR3 is TGTGCCACCAGTGACCCATGGGACAGGGCCTGGGACACAGATACGCAGTATTTT.

V gene TRBV13 combines with J gene TRBJ1-1, with TRBD1 matching 8 bases. The germline V gene has CDR1 PRHDT and CDR2 FYEKMQ (reference sequence). This CDR3 is 14 amino acids long. The V and J ends lost 2 bases and 5 bases, in that order; junction bases with no gene match: 4. DNA for the CDR3: TGTGCCAGCAGCTTAAACAGGGGGAGTACTGAAGCTTTCTTT. This gives the protein CASSLNRGSTEAFF.

CDR3 DNA: TGTGCCAGCAGTGAAAACAGGGGCCAGAAAAACATTCAGTACTTC. Its protein product is CASSENRGQKNIQYF. The V call is TRBV6-1, the J call TRBJ2-4; 7 nucleotides line up with TRBD1. The germline V gene has CDR1 MNHNS and CDR2 SASEGT. V lost 2 bases to trimming and J lost 4 bases; unmatched junction nucleotides: 5. This CDR3 region has 15 residues.

The gene calls are TRBV28 and TRBJ2-3, with TRBD1 as a possible D gene (6 bases). V lost 6 bases and J lost 5, with 18 bases in between. The length of the CDR3 is 15 residues. Germline V CDR1 and CDR2: MDHEN, SYDVKM. The CDR3 sequence is CASSEQGFAEDTQYF. Written as DNA, the CDR3 is TGTGCCAGCAGCGAACAGGGCTTCGCTGAAGATACGCAGTATTTT.

This clone was recorded once. The chain employs TRBV2 and TRBJ2-7; maybe TRBD1 (5 bases). The CDR3 extends over 13 amino acids. V dropped 5 bases and J dropped 2 bases, with 10 bases sitting between them. CDR1 SNHLY and CDR2 FYNNEI come from the germline V gene. CDR3 sequence reads: CASSPTVAYEQYF. The CDR3, as DNA: TGTGCCAGCAGTCCGACAGTCGCCTACGAGCAGTACTTC.

The chain employs TRBV6-1 and TRBJ1-4; a weak D match, TRBD1 (5 bases). Germline V gene data show CDR1 as MNHNS and CDR2 as SASEGT. Trimming stripped 3 bases from V and 7 bases from J, with 15 bases between. CDR3 length equals 15 residues. CDR3 bases: TGTGCCAGCAGTGACAGGGTAGAGTTTATTGAAAAACTGTTTTTT. It codes for CASSDRVEFIEKLFF.

The chain joins TRBV19 to TRBJ2-4, with D unclear. V was cut by 3 bases and J by 10 bases, with 13 bases left in between. The CDR3 is made up of 13 amino acids. CDR1 is LNHDA, CDR2 SQIVND, per germline (reference sequence). The CDR3 sequence: CASSIPFPSIQYF. The CDR3 nucleotides read TGTGCCAGTAGTATCCCCTTCCCCAGTATTCAGTACTTC.

This clone was counted a single time. The J gene is TRBJ1-3, the V gene TRBV5-5; 9 bases match TRBD1. V lost 4 bases to trimming and J lost 3 bases; unmatched junction nucleotides: 2. CDR1 is SGHKS, CDR2 YYEKEE, per germline (reference sequence). CDR3 length: 14 amino acids. The CDR3 sequence is CASSRDRVGNTIYF. CDR3 DNA sequence: TGTGCCAGCAGCAGGGACAGGGTTGGAAACACCATATATTTT.

The rearrangement joins TRBV28 to TRBJ2-7, with TRBD2 as a possible D gene (6 bases). Per the germline V gene, CDR1 is MDHEN and CDR2 is SYDVKM. V shed 3 bases and J shed 0 bases, with 12 bases lying between them. There are 15 residues in the CDR3. Written as DNA, the CDR3 is TGTGCCAGCAGTTTGAGGGCGGGGAGCTCCTACGAGCAGTACTTC. This codes for CASSLRAGSSYEQYF.

The genes are TRBV18 and TRBJ2-7; 9 bases are shared with TRBD2. Germline trimming cut 3 bases from V and 2 bases from J; bases unmatched to any gene: 5. Germline CDR1 KGHSH, CDR2 LQKENI. This CDR3 spans 15 amino acids. CDR3 region: CASSPGGGGAYEQYF. Here the CDR3 DNA reads TGTGCCAGCTCACCGGGTGGCGGGGGGGCCTACGAGCAGTACTTC.

This chain connects TRBV6-5 to TRBJ2-3; 11 nucleotides align to TRBD1. The length of the CDR3 is 15 residues. Trimming cost V 5 bases and J 4 bases; bases outside gene matches: 5. Germline V gene sequence: CDR1 MNHEY, CDR2 SVGAGI. The CDR3: CASSPWDRGADTQYF. CDR3 nucleotide sequence: TGTGCCAGCAGTCCGTGGGACAGGGGGGCAGATACGCAGTATTTT.

This CDR3 reads CASSVTSGGGLYEQYF. The CDR3, as DNA: TGTGCCAGCAGCGTTACTAGCGGGGGGGGCCTCTACGAGCAGTACTTC. V and J are TRBV7-2 and TRBJ2-7; 13 nucleotides match TRBD2. The CDR3 covers 16 residues. CDR1 and CDR2 (germline): SGHTA, FQGNSA. Trimming removed 5 bases from V and 3 bases from J; junction bases left unmatched: 7.

The rearrangement uses TRBV6-6 and TRBJ2-3; 7 bases match TRBD1. CDR3 length equals 15 residues. Germline assignment: CDR1 MNHNY and CDR2 SVGAGI (reference sequence). With 0 bases clipped from V and 10 bases from J, the junction kept 10 bases outside the gene matches. This chain's CDR3 is CASSYSPGDRGSQYF. The CDR3 DNA reads as TGTGCCAGCAGTTACTCCCCCGGGGACAGAGGATCGCAGTATTTT.

The J gene is TRBJ2-7, the V gene TRBV7-2; D is unclear. CDR3 length: 13 residues. The V gene lost 3 bases and the J gene lost 0 bases, with 6 bases spanning the gap. The germline V gene encodes CDR1 SGHTA and CDR2 FQGNSA. The CDR3 DNA follows: TGTGCCAGCAGCTTCAGTGCCTCCTACGAGCAGTACTTC. Protein sequence: CASSFSASYEQYF.

The rearrangement links TRBV9 to TRBJ2-7, with TRBD2 matching over 7 bases. From germline, CDR1 is SGDLS and CDR2 YYNGEE. The V and J ends lost 3 bases and 6 bases, in that order; junction bases with no gene match: 9. The CDR3 has 14 residues. The CDR3 DNA reads TGTGCCAGCAGCGGGACGGGAGGAGGCTCCGAGCAGTACTTC. It encodes CASSGTGGGSEQYF.

The chain carries TRBV9 and TRBJ2-3; 9 bases are a match to TRBD2. Germline loops: CDR1 SGDLS, CDR2 YYNGEE. The junction had 6 bases not matched to a gene; V was cut back by 0 bases and J by 1 base. This CDR3 is built from 17 residues. The CDR3: CASSVGGASGGTDTQYF. The CDR3 DNA reads as TGTGCCAGCAGCGTAGGGGGCGCTAGCGGGGGCACAGATACGCAGTATTTT. Together with reference TRBV9 and TRBJ2-3, the CDR3 gives the full variable domain: DSGVTQTPKHLITATGQRVTLRCSPRSGDLSVYWYQQSLDQGLQFLIQYYNGEERAKGNILERFSAQQFPDLHSELNLSSLELGDSALYFCASSVGGASGGTDTQYFGPGTRLTVL.

The genes are TRBV19 and TRBJ1-2; a weak D match, TRBD1 (5 bases). Per germline, CDR1 LNHDA and CDR2 SQIVND (reference sequence). Trimming pared 0 bases from V and 6 bases from J, leaving 8 bases between. The CDR3 length is 13 residues. This CDR3 is CASSIETVNGYTF. The CDR3 DNA reads as TGTGCCAGTAGTATAGAGACAGTGAATGGCTACACCTTC.

This clone was picked up one time. This CDR3 is CATSREPGRGARETQYF. The CDR3 region has the DNA TGTGCCACCAGCAGAGAACCCGGCCGGGGGGCCCGTGAGACCCAGTACTTC. The chain recombines TRBV15 with TRBJ2-5; D possibly corresponds to TRBD2 (7 bases). Germline V gives CDR1 LNHNV, CDR2 YYDKDF (reference sequence). The CDR3 spans 17 residues. Trimming shortened V by 0 bases and J by 5 bases, and 19 bases separated the two germline ends.

This clone was detected only a few times. The genes are TRBV19 and TRBJ1-2; 8 bases match TRBD1. This CDR3 region has 15 residues. Germline CDR1 is LNHDA and CDR2 is SQIVND (reference sequence). V dropped 1 base and J dropped 4; count of bases not matched to a gene: 5. The CDR3 bases are TGTGCCAGTAGTATAGGTCCAGGGGGCGTCTATGGCTACACCTTC. Residues: CASSIGPGGVYGYTF.

J is TRBJ2-5 and V is TRBV7-9; 7 nucleotides match TRBD2. V lost 1 base to trimming and J lost 9 bases; unmatched junction nucleotides: 2. Germline CDR1 reads SEHNR; CDR2 reads FQNEAQ (reference sequence). This CDR3 is 12 amino acids long. CDR3 residues: CASSLGAGAQYF. For the CDR3, the DNA is TGTGCCAGCAGCTTAGGGGCGGGGGCCCAGTACTTC.

The CDR3 sequence is CASSQSQFLTQHF. The CDR3 DNA reads TGTGCCAGCAGCCAATCGCAGTTTTTGACCCAGCATTTT. The chain recombines TRBV3-1 (or the pseudogene TRBV3-2) with TRBJ1-5; D remains unclear. Germline CDR1 LGHDT, CDR2 YNNKEL (reference sequence). The length of the CDR3 is 13 residues. V shed 2 bases and J shed 11 bases, with 13 bases lying between them.

The CDR3 nucleotides are TGTGCCAGTAGTATTCAGGGGAACGCCGAAAAACTGTTTTTT. This codes for CASSIQGNAEKLFF. The chain joins TRBV19 to TRBJ1-4; weak D call: TRBD1 (6 bases). CDR1 is LNHDA and CDR2 is SQIVND in the germline V gene (reference sequence). V dropped 3 bases and J dropped 8 bases, with 13 bases sitting between them. The CDR3 loop spans 14 amino acids.

This rearrangement joins TRBV4-1 to TRBJ1-5; 7 bases fit TRBD1. CDR1 and CDR2 from the germline V gene are MGHRA and YSYEKL. The CDR3 is 15 amino acids. The V and J ends lost 2 bases and 2 bases, in that order; junction bases with no gene match: 3. This CDR3 is CASSQPGQGNQPQHF. CDR3 in DNA: TGCGCCAGCAGCCAACCCGGACAGGGCAATCAGCCCCAGCATTTT.

The gene calls are TRBV28 and TRBJ1-3, with D hard to call. The CDR3 contains 12 residues. With 6 bases removed from V and 2 bases from J, the gap between germline ends came to 5 bases. Germline V lookup: CDR1 MDHEN, CDR2 SYDVKM. CDR3 amino acids: CASSPAGNTIYF. Written as DNA, the CDR3 is TGTGCCAGCAGCCCGGCTGGAAACACCATATATTTT.

The chain employs TRBV28 and TRBJ2-3; the D gene is possibly TRBD2 (6 bases). CDR1 is MDHEN, CDR2 SYDVKM, per germline. V was clipped by 5 bases and J by 4 bases, with 13 bases between them. This CDR3 spans 14 amino acids. In nucleotides, the CDR3 is TGTGCCAGCAGTCCACCGGGAGTGGCAGATACGCAGTATTTT. Translating gives CASSPPGVADTQYF.

The chain carries TRBV6-5 and TRBJ2-3; D call uncertain. V gave up 2 bases and J gave up 0 bases, with 6 bases separating them. Germline-derived CDR1 and CDR2 are MNHEY and SVGAGI. This CDR3 is 14 amino acids long. The CDR3 nucleotides read TGTGCCAGCAGTTACCGTCGGAGCACAGATACGCAGTATTTT. It encodes CASSYRRSTDTQYF.

The chain recombines TRBV2 with TRBJ2-5, with D unclear. This CDR3 comprises 11 residues. The V and J ends lost 8 bases and 0 bases respectively, with 4 bases between them. The V gene's germline CDR1 is SNHLY and CDR2 FYNNEI. CDR3 sequence: CASEYQETQYF. DNA of the CDR3: TGTGCCAGCGAGTACCAAGAGACCCAGTACTTC.

This clone was found a few times. The chain joins TRBV11-2 to TRBJ2-5; 10 positions agree with TRBD2. The CDR3 extends over 15 amino acids. CDR1 is SGHAT and CDR2 is FQNNGV in the germline V gene. The V and J ends lost 5 bases and 4 bases, in that order; junction bases with no gene match: 7. The CDR3 here is CASSPRLAGGETQYF. In DNA form, the CDR3 reads TGTGCCAGCAGCCCCCGACTAGCGGGTGGAGAGACCCAGTACTTC.

This clone occurred a few times. The chain couples TRBV4-3 to TRBJ1-2; unclear D gene. With 1 base removed from V and 5 bases from J, the gap between germline ends came to 8 bases. The CDR3 extends over 13 amino acids. Germline CDR1 LGHNA, CDR2 YSLEER. Written as DNA, the CDR3 is TGCGCCAGCAGCCAAGGGCAGCGGTATGGCTACACCTTC. Its translation is CASSQGQRYGYTF.